This T cell receptor (beta chain) was recovered during a study of read filtering for tumor transcriptome and immune sequencing. Points from the study as a whole: RNA-seq captured clonotypes less deeply and reliably than IR-seq.

This library used roughly 400 ng RNA and molecular barcoded adaptors spanning alpha/delta and beta/gamma chains. MiXCR, applied by TCRdb to the reads, yields one record per CDR3 protein. The repertoire holds tens of thousands of distinct CDR3 sequences, with around 15% as singletons. This clonotype was seen repeatedly, ten times or more. No antigen is known for it. At the time of active disease, bone marrow was collected from every patient. Germline trimming cut 5 bases from V and 2 bases from J; bases unmatched to any gene: 4. This CDR3 contains 13 residues. Germline V CDR1 and CDR2: SGHDT, YYEEEE. This clonotype was obtained from a donor at least 40 years old with multiple myeloma. The V call is TRBV5-6, the J call TRBJ2-7; 7 bases match TRBD1. Sequencing was performed on a population of CD138-negative cells sorted from bone marrow. The CDR3 loop is CASRGDSTYEQYF. CDR3 DNA sequence: TGTGCCAGCAGAGGGGACAGTACCTACGAGCAGTACTTC.